These 25 T cell receptor beta chains share one sample of origin, sequenced in a study of T cell repertoires in aging, cancer and after chemotherapy. TCR beta rearrangements were amplified from peripheral blood genomic DNA. Multiplex touch-down PCR with TRB-A/B primers amplified rearranged V-D-J TRB sequences. MiXCR was run by TCRdb on the multiplex PCR reads, yielding one entry per CDR3 protein. The profile shows 9,300 or so distinct CDR3 sequences, approximately 40% of them singletons. The sample was blood. These TCRs come from a human donor in good health.

This clonotype was observed a few times. The chain uses TRBV20-1 and TRBJ1-5; TRBD1 aligns across 9 bases. The CDR3 length is 15 residues. Per germline, CDR1 DFQATT and CDR2 SNEGSKA (reference sequence). The V segment lost 0 bases and the J segment 5 bases; nucleotides outside the gene matches: 5. In nucleotides, the CDR3 is TGCAGTGCTAGAGATCTGACAGGGGGTGATCAGCCCCAGCATTTT. Amino acids: CSARDLTGGDQPQHF.

V and J are TRBV19 and TRBJ2-5; D gene ambiguous. V was clipped by 9 bases and J by 2 bases, with 16 bases between them. Germline assignment: CDR1 LNHDA and CDR2 SQIVND (reference sequence). The length of the CDR3 is 14 residues. The CDR3 spells CASQKVGSQETQYF. DNA for the CDR3: TGTGCCAGCCAAAAGGTGGGCTCACAAGAGACCCAGTACTTC.

The chain is built from TRBV18 and TRBJ1-4; no reliable D call. Trimming cost V 3 bases and J 0 bases, with 11 bases left between them. The germline V gene encodes CDR1 KGHSH and CDR2 LQKENI. The CDR3 has 16 amino acids. CDR3 in DNA: TGTGCCAGCTCACCTGACCTGACGGCAACTAATGAAAAACTGTTTTTT. Protein product: CASSPDLTATNEKLFF.

This chain uses TRBV6-5 with TRBJ2-2, with 12 bases identical to TRBD2. Germline CDR1 MNHEY, CDR2 SVGAGI. This CDR3 is 16 amino acids long. Losses at the gene ends were 6 bases for V and 1 base for J; bases not matched to a gene: 3. CDR3 sequence: CASRTSGGLNTGELFF. The CDR3 region has the DNA TGTGCCAGCAGGACTAGCGGGGGCCTGAACACCGGGGAGCTGTTTTTT.

The chain links TRBV5-6 to TRBJ2-1, with TRBD2 as a possible D gene (6 bases). CDR3 length equals 13 residues. Germline V lookup: CDR1 SGHDT, CDR2 YYEEEE. Trimming took 5 bases from V and 8 from J, leaving 14 bases between them. DNA of the CDR3: TGTGCCAGCAGGGCGGGACTTGGTCATGAGCAGTTCTTC. This encodes CASRAGLGHEQFF.

With respect to this clonotype: The junction shows a germline mismatch at one end, possibly a read error. CDR3: CASSSTGNTEAYF. The CDR3 DNA is TGTGCCAGCAGCTCTACAGGGAACACTGAAGCTTACTTT. V usage is TRBV6-5 and J usage is TRBJ1-1; maybe TRBD1 (6 bases). CDR1 and CDR2 from the germline V gene are MNHEY and SVGAGI. The CDR3 is 13 residues long.

The chain carries TRBV29-1 and TRBJ1-5, with TRBD1 as a possible D gene (5 bases). V was clipped by 7 bases and J by 7 bases, with 17 bases between them. CDR3 size: 13 residues. Germline lookup yields CDR1 SQVTM and CDR2 ANQGSEA. The CDR3 bases are TGCAGCGGGGGTAATGGGGCAGGACAGCCCCAGCATTTT. Protein: CSGGNGAGQPQHF.

This clonotype appeared a few times. Written as DNA, the CDR3 is TGTGCCAGCAGTTACTCGGCACGCCTCTCCTACGAGCAGTACTTC. This gives the protein CASSYSARLSYEQYF. J is TRBJ2-7 and V is TRBV6-5; D is unclear. Germline V lookup: CDR1 MNHEY, CDR2 SVGAGI. V was cut by 0 bases and J by 0 bases, with 9 bases left in between. CDR3 length: 15 amino acids.

The table lists this clonotype with a few counts. The chain links TRBV11-3 to TRBJ2-1, with 14 bases matching TRBD2. The CDR3 loop spans 18 amino acids. Germline CDR1 SGHNT, CDR2 YENEEA. Unmatched junction bases numbered 10, after V lost 3 bases and J lost 6 bases. The CDR3 loop reads CASSFSGTSGGHLNEQFF. The CDR3 nucleotides read TGTGCCAGCAGCTTTAGTGGGACTAGCGGGGGCCACCTCAATGAGCAGTTCTTC.

This clonotype was picked up a small number of times. As DNA, the CDR3 is TGTGCCAGCAGTTTCGGGGATCGGGCCTACAATGAGCAGTTCTTC. Its protein product is CASSFGDRAYNEQFF. V gene TRBV27 combines with J gene TRBJ2-1; possible D gene TRBD2, 5 bases. Germline V gene lookup returns CDR1 MNHEY and CDR2 SMNVEV (reference sequence). V lost 3 bases and J lost 2, with 11 bases in between. The CDR3 runs 15 residues.

This clonotype was observed a few times. The CDR3 DNA reads as TGTGCCAGTTCAATGAACACTGAAGCTTTCTTT. Its protein is CASSMNTEAFF. The chain recombines TRBV19 with TRBJ1-1; no clear D gene. The germline V gene encodes CDR1 LNHDA and CDR2 SQIVND (reference sequence). The CDR3 is 11 amino acids. V gave up 8 bases and J gave up 0 bases, with 4 bases separating them.

V is TRBV19 and J is TRBJ1-5, with 7 bases that match TRBD1. The germline V gene has CDR1 LNHDA and CDR2 SQIVND (reference sequence). Trimming removed 8 bases from V and 4 bases from J; junction bases left unmatched: 11. CDR3 size: 15 residues. CDR3 in amino acids: CASCPTGPSNQPQHF. The CDR3 DNA is TGTGCCAGTTGCCCGACAGGGCCCTCAAATCAGCCCCAGCATTTT.

V is TRBV5-6 and J is TRBJ2-1; maybe TRBD1 (5 bases). Germline lookup yields CDR1 SGHDT and CDR2 YYEEEE. The CDR3 spans 14 residues. Trimming pared 5 bases from V and 0 bases from J, leaving 9 bases between. Here the CDR3 DNA reads TGTGCCAGCAGTACAGGCGGCTCCTACAATGAGCAGTTCTTC. It specifies CASSTGGSYNEQFF. The entire variable domain, with the rest obtained from reference TRBV5-6 and TRBJ2-1, is as follows: DAGVTQSPTHLIKTRGQQVTLRCSPKSGHDTVSWYQQALGQGPQFIFQYYEEEERQRGNFPDRFSGHQFPNYSSELNVNALLLGDSALYLCASSTGGSYNEQFFGPGTRLTVL.

Concerning this clonotype: This could be a read error, since a much larger clone is one nucleotide away. The chain employs TRBV29-1 and TRBJ2-7; TRBD2 aligns across 13 bases. V shed 7 bases and J 7 bases; nucleotides not matched to a gene: 10. The germline gives CDR1 SQVTM, CDR2 ANQGSEA. CDR3 size: 14 residues. CDR3 bases: TGCAGCGGCCTACTAGCGGGGGGGCCCAATGAGCAGTACTTC. This sequence encodes CSGLLAGGPNEQYF.

The V gene is TRBV13, the J gene TRBJ1-4; D is unresolved. V was pared by 5 bases and J by 4 bases, with 11 bases between. The CDR3 totals 14 residues. Germline V gene lookup returns CDR1 PRHDT and CDR2 FYEKMQ (reference sequence). The CDR3 loop is CASSPGPRNEKLFF. CDR3 bases: TGTGCCAGCAGCCCCGGACCGCGTAATGAAAAACTGTTTTTT.

This clonotype was counted a few times. The rearrangement joins TRBV27 to TRBJ2-7; TRBD1 matches at 9 bases. V shed 5 bases and J 5 bases; nucleotides not matched to a gene: 13. Germline CDR1 and CDR2: MNHEY and SMNVEV (reference sequence). The CDR3 is 16 residues long. CDR3 DNA sequence: TGTGCCAGCAGTCGAATATTTGGGACAGGGTTGGACGAGCAGTACTTC. Translating it yields CASSRIFGTGLDEQYF.

As to this clonotype: One end of the junction is discordant with germline, which a read error may explain. V and J are TRBV4-3 and TRBJ2-7; 8 bases agree with TRBD1. Germline-derived CDR1 and CDR2 are LGHNA and YSLEER. The CDR3 has 14 amino acids. The DNA for the CDR3 is TGTGCCAGCAGCCAAGATGGACAGGGCTACGAGCAGTACTTC. Its translation is CASSQDGQGYEQYF.

This clonotype is classed as large (0.1 to 1%). The chain combines TRBV29-1 with TRBJ2-7; TRBD1 might be the D (5 bases). The V end was cut by 6 bases, the J end by 2 bases, with 14 bases between. Germline CDR1 and CDR2: SQVTM and ANQGSEA. This CDR3 is built from 13 residues. The CDR3 is CSVAAREPYEQYF. The CDR3 DNA reads TGCAGCGTGGCCGCCAGGGAACCCTACGAGCAGTACTTC.

In the case of this clonotype: An end of the junction does not agree with germline; a read error may underlie this. V usage is TRBV18 and J usage is TRBJ2-3, with D tentatively TRBD1 (5 bases). Germline V gene lookup returns CDR1 KGHSH and CDR2 LQKENI. This CDR3 region has 14 residues. The CDR3 DNA reads TGTACCAGCTCACCAGTAGGGGCCCAAGATACGCAGTATTTT. It is translated as CTSSPVGAQDTQYF. Full variable domain (rest looked up from reference TRBV18 and TRBJ2-3): NAGVMQNPRHLVRRRGQEARLRCSPMKGHSHVYWYRQLPEEGLKFMVYLQKENIIDESGMPKERFSAEFPKEGPSILRIQQVVRGDSAAYFCTSSPVGAQDTQYFGPGTRLTVL.

This clonotype was seen more than once but under ten times. V gene TRBV29-1 combines with J gene TRBJ1-1; D is undetermined. The germline gives CDR1 SQVTM, CDR2 ANQGSEA. CDR3 length equals 15 residues. Trimming removed 4 bases at V and 3 bases at J, with 18 bases between. The chain's CDR3 is CSVVPVAGTYTEAFF. As DNA, the CDR3 is TGCAGCGTTGTCCCCGTCGCAGGAACTTACACTGAAGCTTTCTTT.

A single count supports this clonotype. The chain recombines TRBV12-3 or TRBV12-4 with TRBJ1-1; D might be TRBD1 (5 bases). V was clipped by 1 base and J by 6 bases, with 12 bases between them. The CDR3 consists of 14 residues. DNA of the CDR3: TGTGCCAGCAGTTTAGGATCAGGGAATGCTGAAGCTTTCTTT. Protein product: CASSLGSGNAEAFF.

The chain combines TRBV10-2 with TRBJ2-1; D unclear. The CDR3 is 11 residues long. Trimming shortened V by 4 bases and J by 3 bases, and 1 base separated the two germline ends. The germline V gene has CDR1 WSHSY and CDR2 SAAADI. CDR3 residues: CASSGYNEQFF. Here the CDR3 DNA reads TGCGCCAGCAGTGGCTACAATGAGCAGTTCTTC.

This clonotype is categorized as large. This chain joins TRBV19 and TRBJ2-1; possible D gene TRBD1, 5 bases. Germline assignment: CDR1 LNHDA and CDR2 SQIVND (reference sequence). There are 16 residues in the CDR3. V dropped 0 bases and J dropped 4 bases, with 13 bases sitting between them. In DNA form, the CDR3 reads TGTGCCAGTAGTATAGATCGCCAGGGCGTATACAATGAGCAGTTCTTC. It is translated as CASSIDRQGVYNEQFF.

This clonotype was found a few times. This CDR3 reads CATPRLAGNRYEQYF. Written as DNA, the CDR3 is TGTGCCACCCCCCGACTAGCGGGTAACCGTTACGAGCAGTACTTC. The rearrangement uses TRBV19 and TRBJ2-7; 10 bases are shared with TRBD2. V shed 10 bases, J shed 4 bases, and the junction held 13 bases outside the gene matches. This CDR3 is built from 15 residues. Germline values: CDR1 LNHDA, CDR2 SQIVND (reference sequence).

This clonotype came up a few times. This chain uses TRBV7-2 with TRBJ2-7; D tentatively fits TRBD1 or TRBD2 (5 bases each). V lost 5 bases and J 0 bases, leaving 11 bases between the germline ends. Germline-derived CDR1 and CDR2 are SGHTA and FQGNSA. The CDR3 consists of 14 residues. The CDR3 coding sequence is TGTGCCAGCAGCACCGGGACGGCCTCCTACGAGCAGTACTTC. It specifies CASSTGTASYEQYF.